These T cell receptor beta chains were read from a single sample in a study of OX40 agonist ivuxolimab in advanced cancers. The method was immunoSEQ multiplex PCR; TCRdb's version includes in-frame clones alone and lacks a portion of them. The profile covers 65,000 to 75,000 clones, with 70% to 90% appearing a single time and around 2% taken by the ten largest. The sequences come from CD4+ or CD8+ T cells sorted from blood, collected in a trial of the OX40 agonist ivuxolimab. The receptors stem from an adult with an advanced solid tumor such as melanoma, head and neck, liver or kidney cancer. Each CDR3 is given with its conserved first and last residue. A D gene is named only where the DNA matches it firmly. Rows may omit the clone size; those that give it use once, few, many or a size class.

CDR3 length | clone size | D gene | J gene | V gene | CDR3 DNA | CDR3 protein
16 | once | TRBD2 | TRBJ2-3 | TRBV7-2 | TGTGCCAGCAGCTTACAAAGCGGGGGGACCACAGATACGCAGTATTTT | CASSLQSGGTTDTQYF
12 | NA | NA | TRBJ1-1 | TRBV6-5 | TGTGCCAGCCGGCGTTTGAACACTGAAGCTTTCTTT | CASRRLNTEAFF
14 | NA | TRBD1 | TRBJ1-1 | TRBV7-3 | TGTGCCAGCAGCTTAGACAGGGGGCCGTCTGAAGCTTTCTTT | CASSLDRGPSEAFF
15 | NA | TRBD1 | TRBJ1-2 | TRBV4-3 | TGCGCCAGCAGCCAAGGGGGACAGGGAGACTATGGCTACACCTTC | CASSQGGQGDYGYTF
14 | NA | NA | TRBJ2-5 | TRBV10-1 | TGCGCCAGCAGTGCCAATAGGGGCCTGCAGACCCAGTACTTC | CASSANRGLQTQYF
15 | NA | NA | TRBJ1-3 | TRBV28 | TGTGCCAGCAGTTTAGTCAGGCGGGGAATGGACACCATATATTTT | CASSLVRRGMDTIYF
15 | NA | TRBD1 | TRBJ1-6 | TRBV5-1 | TGCGCCAGCAGCGAAAGGACAGGGCTGGGTTCACCCCTCCACTTT | CASSERTGLGSPLHF
14 | NA | TRBD1 | TRBJ1-6 | TRBV2 | TGTGCCAGCGCTACACAGGGGTCTAATTCACCCCTCCACTTT | CASATQGSNSPLHF
14 | NA | NA | TRBJ2-7 | TRBV5-6 | TGTGCCAGCAGCTTCGACGGCGCTCGCTACGAGCAGTACTTC | CASSFDGARYEQYF
12 | NA | TRBD1 | TRBJ2-7 | TRBV29-1 | TGCAGCGTTGGTGACAGGGTCCACGAGCAGTACTTC | CSVGDRVHEQYF
13 | NA | NA | TRBJ1-1 | TRBV19 | TGTGCCAGTAAGCGGACAGAGAACACTGAAGCTTTCTTT | CASKRTENTEAFF
14 | once | NA | TRBJ2-3 | TRBV2 | TGTGCCAGCAGTGAAGCAGTGAGCACAGATACGCAGTATTTT | CASSEAVSTDTQYF
14 | NA | NA | TRBJ1-4 | TRBV5-1 | TGCGCCAGCAGCTTAGGGGGAGCTAATGAAAAACTGTTTTTT | CASSLGGANEKLFF
16 | NA | NA | TRBJ2-1 | TRBV28 | TGTGCCAGCACCCTCCTCCTGGCAGGGACCTACAATGAGCAGTTCTTC | CASTLLLAGTYNEQFF
14 | once | TRBD2 | TRBJ2-7 | TRBV11-2 | TGTGCCAGCAGCTTAACTAGCGGGAGCTACGAGCAGTACTTC | CASSLTSGSYEQYF
12 | NA | NA | TRBJ2-3 | TRBV2 | TGTGCCAGCAGTGATAGGGCAGTCACGCAGTATTTT | CASSDRAVTQYF
13 | NA | NA | TRBJ2-3 | TRBV2 | TGTGCCAGCAGTGAGAGCCTTGACGATACGCAGTATTTT | CASSESLDDTQYF
13 | NA | TRBD2 | TRBJ2-1 | TRBV7-2 | TGTGCCAGCAGCTTATCGGGGGGTAGGGAGCAGTTCTTC | CASSLSGGREQFF
13 | NA | NA | TRBJ2-5 | TRBV28 | TGTGCCAGCACCTGGGGGGCCCAAGAGACCCAGTACTTC | CASTWGAQETQYF
14 | NA | NA | TRBJ2-3 | TRBV5-1 | TGCGCCAGCAGCCCGGGCGGGACATTCAATACGCAGTATTTT | CASSPGGTFNTQYF
13 | once | NA | TRBJ1-1 | TRBV6-6 | TGTGCCAGCACCAAAGTACAGAACACTGAAGCTTTCTTT | CASTKVQNTEAFF
14 | few | NA | TRBJ2-5 | TRBV5-1 | TGCGCCAGCAGCCTCCAAGGGGCACGAGAGACCCAGTACTTC | CASSLQGARETQYF
14 | once | NA | TRBJ2-5 | TRBV7-3 | TGTGCCAGCAGCTTATTCGCGGGAAGAGAGACCCAGTACTTC | CASSLFAGRETQYF
14 | NA | NA | TRBJ1-6 | TRBV5-1 | TGCGCCAGCAGCTCCCCCGAGTATAATTCACCCCTCCACTTT | CASSSPEYNSPLHF
18 | NA | NA | TRBJ2-3 | TRBV4-3 | TGCGCCAGCAGCCAAGGTCAAAAGGGGGAGAACAGCACAGATACGCAGTATTTT | CASSQGQKGENSTDTQYF
15 | few | NA | TRBJ1-2 | TRBV6-5 | TGTGCCAGCAGTTACGGTGCAGGGGCAAACTATGGCTACACCTTC | CASSYGAGANYGYTF
16 | once | TRBD1 | TRBJ2-7 | TRBV10-3 | TGTGCCACCCACCCTTCGAGACAGGGGAGCTCCTACGAGCAGTACTTC | CATHPSRQGSSYEQYF
14 | NA | TRBD2 | TRBJ2-5 | TRBV6-5 | TGTGCCAGCAGTTTTACTAGCGCGGAGGAGACCCAGTACTTC | CASSFTSAEETQYF
15 | NA | TRBD1 | TRBJ1-4 | TRBV7-9 | TGTGCCAGCAGCGTCCGGGACAGGGGGCGTGAAAAACTGTTTTTT | CASSVRDRGREKLFF
15 | NA | TRBD2 | TRBJ2-7 | TRBV6-4 | TGTGCCAGCAGTCCGACTAGCGGGGACTCCTACGAGCAGTACTTC | CASSPTSGDSYEQYF
15 | NA | TRBD1 | TRBJ1-2 | TRBV10-3 | TGTGCCATCAGTGAGTGGACAGGGGGACTAAGAGGCTACACCTTC | CAISEWTGGLRGYTF
14 | NA | NA | TRBJ1-1 | TRBV2 | TGTGCCAGCTCACGTGGGGGGATGAACACTGAAGCTTTCTTT | CASSRGGMNTEAFF